This TCR beta chain was captured by sequencing in a study of molecular identifiers for immune sequencing clone quantification. This clonotype was seen ten or more times. TCRdb analysed the PCR reads with MiXCR anew, one entry per CDR3 protein. There are approximately 550,000 distinct CDR3 sequences in the sample; about a quarter occur only once, and approximately 0.76% lies in the top ten. Germline V CDR1 and CDR2: LGHNA, YNFKEQ. There are 15 residues in the CDR3. V was clipped by 0 bases and J by 2 bases; unmatched bases: 2. The chain is built from TRBV4-2 and TRBJ2-7; 9 bases agree with TRBD2. Material for sequencing was naive CD8+ T cells from blood, with Jurkat cell RNA spiked in. Subset specified: FACS-sorted CD8+CD4-CCR7+CD45RA+ naive T cells. The origin of this receptor is a human donor in good health. Some libraries in this study had Jurkat cell RNA spiked in. CDR3 sequence: CASSQDSGGTYEQYF. In DNA, the CDR3 is TGTGCCAGCAGCCAAGATAGCGGGGGAACCTACGAGCAGTACTTC.